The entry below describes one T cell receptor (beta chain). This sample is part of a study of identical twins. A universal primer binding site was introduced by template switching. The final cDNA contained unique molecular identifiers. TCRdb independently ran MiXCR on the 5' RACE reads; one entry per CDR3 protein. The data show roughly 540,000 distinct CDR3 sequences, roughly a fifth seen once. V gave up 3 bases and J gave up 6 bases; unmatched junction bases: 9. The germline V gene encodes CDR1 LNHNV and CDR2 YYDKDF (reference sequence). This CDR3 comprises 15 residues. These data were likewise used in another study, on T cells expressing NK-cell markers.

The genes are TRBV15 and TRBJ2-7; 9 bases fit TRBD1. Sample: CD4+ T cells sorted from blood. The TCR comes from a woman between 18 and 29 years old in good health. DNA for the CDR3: TGTGCCACCAGCAGGAGTTATAAGGACAGGGGCGAGCAGTACTTC. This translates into CATSRSYKDRGEQYF. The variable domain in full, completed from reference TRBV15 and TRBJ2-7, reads DAMVIQNPRYQVTQFGKPVTLSCSQTLNHNVMYWYQQKSSQAPKLLFHYYDKDFNNEADTPDNFQSRRPNTSFCFLDIRSPGLGDTAMYLCATSRSYKDRGEQYFGPGTRLTVT.